The 31 T cell receptor beta chains below all came from one sample that was sequenced in a study of identical twins. TCRdb fed the 5' RACE reads into MiXCR, producing one record per CDR3 protein. There are over 500,000 distinct CDR3 sequences in the sample; 20% to 25% occur only once, and 0.75% to 0.95% lies in the top ten. These same data were also listed under a study on T cells expressing NK-cell markers.

The sample comprised CD4+ T cells sorted from blood. Source of these receptors: a young woman in good health.

CDR3 coding DNA: TGTGCCAGCGAAAACGGCGGGGCGAACACCGGGGAGCTGTTTTTT. This gives the protein CASENGGANTGELFF. The genes are TRBV7-2 and TRBJ2-2; a weak D match, TRBD2 (6 bases). Germline CDR1 reads SGHTA; CDR2 reads FQGNSA. Deletions cut 8 bases from V and 0 bases from J, with 13 bases between. The CDR3 extends over 15 amino acids.

This clonotype was found a few times. This rearrangement joins TRBV10-3 to TRBJ2-1; 10 positions agree with TRBD2. CDR3 size: 13 residues. V lost 6 bases, J lost 9 bases, and 5 bases stayed unmatched. CDR1 ENHRY and CDR2 SYGVKD come from the germline V gene. CDR3 DNA sequence: TGTGCCATCAGGGCTAGCGGGAGTAGTGAGCAGTTCTTC. Protein product: CAIRASGSSEQFF.

The chain joins TRBV2 to TRBJ2-1, with a weak D call TRBD2 (5 bases). Germline lookup yields CDR1 SNHLY and CDR2 FYNNEI. This CDR3 has 11 amino acids. Trimming cost V 3 bases and J 11 bases, with 8 bases left between them. As DNA, the CDR3 is TGTGCCAGCAGTGACGCGGGTCAGCAGTTCTTC. Its protein product is CASSDAGQQFF.

This clonotype showed up just once. The V and J genes are TRBV7-9 and TRBJ2-3; 12 nucleotides line up with TRBD2. CDR1 and CDR2 from the germline V gene are SEHNR and FQNEAQ (reference sequence). This CDR3 comprises 16 residues. V shed 0 bases, J shed 5 bases, and the junction held 3 bases outside the gene matches. DNA for the CDR3: TGTGCCAGCAGCTTAGCGCTGGGACTAGCGGGAGATACGCAGTATTTT. It yields the protein CASSLALGLAGDTQYF.

The chain couples TRBV5-6 to TRBJ1-2, with D hard to call. V was trimmed by 2 bases and J by 2 bases, leaving 16 bases between them. Germline V gene data show CDR1 as SGHDT and CDR2 as YYEEEE. CDR3 size: 16 residues. The CDR3 DNA follows: TGTGCCAGCAGCTTTCGAGCGGGTTTGGTAAACTATGGCTACACCTTC. Its protein product is CASSFRAGLVNYGYTF.

This clonotype was seen a few times. The rearrangement uses TRBV9 and TRBJ1-5; D remains ambiguous. Trimming cost V 2 bases and J 4 bases, with 7 bases left between them. There are 13 residues in the CDR3. From germline, CDR1 is SGDLS and CDR2 YYNGEE. CDR3 sequence: CASSVDTNQPQHF. CDR3 DNA: TGTGCCAGCAGCGTGGATACGAATCAGCCCCAGCATTTT.

This clonotype showed up just a few times. This chain connects TRBV15 to TRBJ2-7; D is unresolved. This CDR3 is built from 14 residues. Germline assignment: CDR1 LNHNV and CDR2 YYDKDF (reference sequence). The V gene lost 1 base and the J gene lost 4 bases, with 11 bases spanning the gap. The CDR3 DNA follows: TGTGCCACCAGCAGAGGTAGCTCCGGGTACGAGCAGTACTTC. Its protein is CATSRGSSGYEQYF.

In this sample, this clonotype turned up a few times. This chain uses TRBV4-3 with TRBJ2-1; TRBD1 matches 8 bases. V shed 4 bases and J 10 bases; nucleotides not matched to a gene: 6. CDR1 and CDR2 (germline): LGHNA, YSLEER. The CDR3 extends over 13 amino acids. CDR3 coding DNA: TGCGCCAGCAGCCCAGACAGGGGAAGGGAGCAGTTCTTC. It yields the protein CASSPDRGREQFF.

This clonotype was seen more than once but under ten times. The rearrangement uses TRBV5-1 and TRBJ2-1, with TRBD1 as a possible D gene (5 bases). The length of the CDR3 is 15 residues. The V end was cut by 6 bases, the J end by 6 bases, with 19 bases between. CDR1 is SGHRS, CDR2 YFSETQ, per germline. Written as DNA, the CDR3 is TGCGCCAGCATCATAGGGGCAGACTCCCCCAATGAGCAGTTCTTC. This codes for CASIIGADSPNEQFF.

This clonotype was seen ten or more times. The rearrangement joins TRBV7-9 to TRBJ1-6, with D maybe TRBD1 (6 bases). V lost 9 bases and J lost 14, with 17 bases in between. The germline gives CDR1 SEHNR, CDR2 FQNEAQ (reference sequence). The CDR3 consists of 12 residues. The DNA for the CDR3 is TGTGCCAGTGCTGGAGGGGGAAAGGCCCTCCACTTT. Translating it yields CASAGGGKALHF.

This clonotype was detected a few times. The chain couples TRBV24-1 to TRBJ1-1; maybe TRBD1 (6 bases). Per the germline V gene, CDR1 is KGHDR and CDR2 is SFDVKD. The CDR3 is 13 amino acids. V lost 10 bases, J lost 4 bases, and 15 bases lay in between. CDR3 in amino acids: CATKRGQITEAFF. In DNA form, the CDR3 reads TGTGCCACTAAGCGGGGGCAAATCACTGAAGCTTTCTTT.

This clonotype was counted a few times. The rearrangement joins TRBV5-1 to TRBJ1-1; possible D gene TRBD1, 5 bases. The CDR3 is made up of 11 amino acids. Trimming took 4 bases from V and 11 from J, leaving 12 bases between them. The germline CDR1 and CDR2 sequences are SGHRS and YFSETQ. This CDR3 reads CASSLGRDAFF. CDR3 sequence (DNA): TGCGCCAGCAGCCTGGGGAGGGACGCTTTCTTT.

There are a few counts of this clonotype. V gene TRBV6-1 combines with J gene TRBJ1-4; 7 bases agree with TRBD1. Germline CDR1 and CDR2: MNHNS and SASEGT. This CDR3 region has 17 residues. V shed 6 bases and J 0 bases; nucleotides not matched to a gene: 10. This chain's CDR3 is CASRNRGGEATNEKLFF. The CDR3 DNA reads as TGTGCCAGCAGAAACAGGGGAGGGGAGGCAACTAATGAAAAACTGTTTTTT.

This clonotype came up a few times. The chain is built from TRBV20-1 and TRBJ1-1, with unresolved D. V was cut by 0 bases and J by 0 bases, with 5 bases left in between. The CDR3 loop spans 13 amino acids. Germline CDR1 is DFQATT and CDR2 is SNEGSKA (reference sequence). As DNA, the CDR3 is TGCAGTGCTAGAGAGAACCTGAACACTGAAGCTTTCTTT. It codes for CSARENLNTEAFF.

The chain employs TRBV21-1 and TRBJ2-2; TRBD2, the table's D call, lacks a check against the DNA. TRBV21-1 is classified as a pseudogene. CDR3 length: 17 residues. CDR3 protein: CASSNRGLADSTGELFF. CDR3 DNA sequence: TGTGCCAGCAGCAATAGGGGACTAGCGGATAGCACCGGGGAGCTGTTTTTT.

The chain joins TRBV5-1 to TRBJ2-5; 7 bases match TRBD1. V trimming: 3 bases; J trimming: 3 bases; junction bases outside the gene matches: 8. The length of the CDR3 is 15 residues. Germline CDR1 SGHRS, CDR2 YFSETQ. The CDR3, as DNA: TGCGCCAGCAGCTATACAGGGGTAGGCGAAGAGACCCAGTACTTC. Translated: CASSYTGVGEETQYF.

This clonotype turned up a few times. The chain carries TRBV7-8 and TRBJ2-2, with 7 bases fitting TRBD1. V gave up 4 bases and J gave up 5 bases; unmatched junction bases: 7. Germline CDR1 is SGHVS and CDR2 is FQNEAQ. The CDR3 loop spans 15 amino acids. The DNA of the CDR3 is TGTGCCAGCAGCTCCCTGGACAGGTCTACCGGGGAGCTGTTTTTT. This sequence encodes CASSSLDRSTGELFF.

The sample holds many counts of this clonotype. The chain recombines TRBV29-1 with TRBJ2-1, with 9 positions matching TRBD1. Looked up from germline, CDR1 is SQVTM and CDR2 is ANQGSEA. CDR3 length: 14 amino acids. Trimming at V came to 7 bases and at J to 6 bases, leaving 10 bases not matched to a gene. Here the CDR3 reads CSAGGGTGSNEQFF. The DNA of the CDR3 is TGCAGCGCCGGAGGCGGGACAGGGTCCAATGAGCAGTTCTTC.

The chain is built from TRBV6-5 and TRBJ2-7; the D gene could be TRBD1 or TRBD2 (5 bases each). The V end was cut by 6 bases, the J end by 6 bases, with 9 bases between. CDR1 and CDR2 from the germline V gene are MNHEY and SVGAGI. This CDR3 is built from 11 residues. CDR3 protein: CASRYGTEQYF. The CDR3 coding sequence is TGTGCCAGCAGATATGGGACCGAGCAGTACTTC.

The CDR3 here is CASSLEGGDQPQHF. CDR3 nucleotides: TGCGCCAGCAGCTTGGAAGGGGGCGATCAGCCCCAGCATTTT. V gene TRBV5-1 combines with J gene TRBJ1-5; 7 bases map to TRBD1. Germline-derived CDR1 and CDR2 are SGHRS and YFSETQ. Trimming cost V 0 bases and J 5 bases; bases outside gene matches: 2. This CDR3 is 14 amino acids long.

There are a few counts of this clonotype. The chain is built from TRBV12-3 or TRBV12-4 and TRBJ1-1; no firm D call. Trimming removed 7 bases from V and 9 bases from J, with 15 bases in between. CDR3 length: 12 amino acids. CDR3 sequence (DNA): TGTGCCAGCACCATTGCGAGGATAAAAGCTTTCTTT. The encoded protein is CASTIARIKAFF.

The chain is built from TRBV24-1 and TRBJ2-5, with TRBD2 as a possible D gene (5 bases). CDR1 is KGHDR, CDR2 SFDVKD, per germline. This CDR3 has 15 amino acids. V was shortened by 4 bases and J by 5 bases, with 16 bases between the two germline ends. CDR3 DNA: TGTGCCACCAGTGACCCGACCGCCACGGGGGAGACCCAGTACTTC. This gives the protein CATSDPTATGETQYF.

This clonotype was observed a handful of times. The CDR3 here is CAGQGASGNTIYF. Here the CDR3 DNA reads TGTGCGGGACAGGGGGCATCTGGAAACACCATATATTTT. The rearrangement links TRBV6-6 to TRBJ1-3; TRBD1 aligns across 12 bases. Germline lookup yields CDR1 MNHNY and CDR2 SVGAGI (reference sequence). The length of the CDR3 is 13 residues.

This clonotype showed up just a few times. The rearrangement links TRBV6-5 to TRBJ1-1; possibly TRBD1 for D (5 bases). Germline CDR1 MNHEY, CDR2 SVGAGI. The CDR3 runs to 14 residues. V was cut by 0 bases and J by 7 bases, with 12 bases left in between. CDR3 region: CASSYSNWGSEAFF. Written as DNA, the CDR3 is TGTGCCAGCAGTTACTCGAACTGGGGGAGTGAAGCTTTCTTT.

This clonotype was seen a handful of times. J is TRBJ2-1 and V is TRBV20-1; 9 bases map to TRBD2. Germline values: CDR1 DFQATT, CDR2 SNEGSKA (reference sequence). CDR3 length: 12 residues. The trim removed 7 bases at V and 7 bases at J, leaving 5 bases unmatched. The CDR3 DNA sequence: TGCAGTGAGACGGGACTAGCTAATGAGCAGTTCTTC. This gives the protein CSETGLANEQFF.

CDR3 in amino acids: CASSQEPGGTYEQYF. The CDR3 DNA is TGCGCCAGCAGCCAAGAACCAGGGGGGACCTACGAGCAGTACTTC. The chain recombines TRBV4-1 with TRBJ2-7, with TRBD1 as a possible D gene (7 bases). This CDR3 comprises 15 residues. The V end lost 0 bases, the J end lost 2 bases, and 11 bases lay between the germline ends. The germline V gene has CDR1 MGHRA and CDR2 YSYEKL.

J is TRBJ2-3 and V is TRBV6-4; no clear D gene. This CDR3 contains 15 residues. Trimming shortened V by 0 bases and J by 1 base, and 8 bases separated the two germline ends. The germline V gene has CDR1 MRHNA and CDR2 SNTAGT. The CDR3 is CASSDSTAGTDTQYF. The CDR3 DNA is TGTGCCAGCAGTGACTCGACCGCGGGCACAGATACGCAGTATTTT.

The chain uses TRBV5-1 and TRBJ2-1; D possibly corresponds to TRBD1 (6 bases). In germline, CDR1 is SGHRS, CDR2 YFSETQ. V gave up 1 base and J gave up 9 bases, with 8 bases separating them. CDR3 length: 12 amino acids. In nucleotides, the CDR3 is TGCGCCAGCAGCTTGAGGGGGTTTGAGCAGTTCTTC. Amino acids: CASSLRGFEQFF.

The CDR3 DNA reads TGTGCCACCTGGGAGGGGGGTCGCTACGAGCAGTACTTC. Translated, it gives CATWEGGRYEQYF. V is TRBV6-6 and J is TRBJ2-7; possibly TRBD2 for D (7 bases). Germline loops: CDR1 MNHNY, CDR2 SVGAGI (reference sequence). Trimming removed 10 bases from V and 3 bases from J, with 16 bases in between. CDR3 size: 13 residues.

This clonotype was recorded a few times. This chain uses TRBV6-5 with TRBJ2-1; no clear D gene. This CDR3 is 11 amino acids long. Trimming pared 2 bases from V and 8 bases from J, leaving 4 bases between. The germline CDR1 and CDR2 sequences are MNHEY and SVGAGI. The CDR3 region is CASSYEDEQFF. CDR3 bases: TGTGCCAGCAGTTACGAAGATGAGCAGTTCTTC.

The chain recombines TRBV9 with TRBJ2-1; 10 nucleotides align to TRBD2. This CDR3 comprises 15 residues. With V trimmed by 1 base and J by 5 bases, 3 bases remained unmatched. Germline V gene data show CDR1 as SGDLS and CDR2 as YYNGEE. The CDR3 spells CASSVTLAGDNEQFF. The CDR3 DNA is TGTGCCAGCAGCGTAACCCTAGCGGGAGACAATGAGCAGTTCTTC.